This TCR beta chain comes out of a study of radiotherapy plus CTLA-4 blockade in lung cancer. Overall study: Disease control was seen in approximately 31% of patients, objective responses in roughly 17%. Findings and limits, study-wide: Among blood TCR repertoires after radiotherapy plus ipilimumab, tumor-derived clones expanded.

Here immunoSEQ multiplex PCR was the method, and the copy in TCRdb shows in-frame clones only, minus some. In the table there are 70,000 to 90,000 clones, 78% of which are singletons. The CDR3 has 14 amino acids. Germline V gene data show CDR1 as GTSNPN and CDR2 as SVGIG (reference sequence). V lost 7 bases, J lost 8 bases, and 18 bases lay in between. Comments on this clone: What it recognizes is unknown.

Sequenced here: peripheral blood, sampled from a patient treated with radiotherapy plus ipilimumab. The receptor's source is a human donor with non-small cell lung cancer who had a complete response to radiotherapy plus ipilimumab. This chain uses TRBV30 with TRBJ1-6; D not resolved. The CDR3 sequence: CALKPLRYDSPLHF. Here the CDR3 DNA reads TGTGCCTTGAAACCTTTGCGGTATGATTCACCCCTCCACTTT. Combining the CDR3 with reference TRBV30 and TRBJ1-6 gives the whole variable domain SQTIHQWPATLVQPVGSPLSLECTVEGTSNPNLYWYRQAAGRGLQLLFYSVGIGQISSEVPQNLSASRPQDRQFILSSKKLLLSDSGFYLCALKPLRYDSPLHFGNGTRLTVT.